This T cell receptor beta chain was sequenced in a study of Ad26.COV2.S vaccination and SARS-CoV-2 variants (dated by TCRdb to 2020 to 2023). As for the study more broadly: Donors in the vaccine arm were drawn from COV1001, a phase I-IIa trial of Ad26.COV2.S in healthy adults that was multicentre, randomized, double-blind and placebo-controlled. Investigators remained blinded to trial group allocation during experiments and outcome assessment. The specificity and breadth of SARS-CoV-2-reactive T cell receptors after Ad26.COV2.S vaccination were assessed by TCRbeta repertoire sequencing. Trial participants were randomized into five groups of five: low-dose or high-dose Ad26.COV2.S given once or twice, or placebo on both occasions. The TCR-sequenced set comprised about 32 samples: around 20 Ad26.COV2.S vaccine recipients, 5 placebo recipients and 8 SARS-CoV-2 convalescent individuals. Ad26.COV2.S was given intramuscularly at 5x10^10 or 1x10^11 viral particles, as a single shot or as two shots 56 days apart.

Explained via the paper, the treatment or condition label denotes: roughly 18 received Ad26.COV2.S at low or high dose, single or two shots; about five received placebo; per-sample allocation not given. Repertoires of vaccine and placebo recipients were sequenced from samples taken on day 63 after the first injection. Between 29 July and 7 August 2020, Cohort 1b enrolled about two dozen adults aged 18-55 years at one site in Boston, USA. As a vaccine, Ad26.COV2.S was a replication-incompetent adenovirus type 26 vector that expressed a prefusion-stabilized SARS-CoV-2 spike protein derived from the original Wuhan strain. The immunoSEQ Assay was the method used to sequence TCRbeta CDR3 regions. After extraction, genomic DNA underwent amplification by bias-controlled multiplex PCR, followed by high-throughput sequencing. Per the original workflow: To quantify the absolute abundance of every unique TCRbeta CDR3 region, sequences were collapsed and filtered. Usable DNA was measured by amplifying reference genes present in all nucleated cells, and TCRbeta template counts were normalized to that usable DNA to estimate T cell fraction. Repertoire TCRs were annotated as SARS-CoV-2-specific by exact matching of V gene, CDR3 amino acid sequence and J gene to a known reactive TCR set. The reference SARS-CoV-2 TCR set was derived from MIRA and filtered for enrichment in COVID-19-positive ImmuneCODE repertoires, a step that removed public or cross-reactive TCRs. Drawing on the MIRA antigens, annotated TCRs were analysed further at the level of specific ORF or position within ORF. Breadth was defined as annotated unique rearrangements over total unique productive rearrangements; depth was the summed frequency of those rearrangements. Two-sided Wilcoxon rank-sum tests were used to compare TCR breadth between groups. The table comes from immuneACCESS by way of TCRdb, which keeps in-frame sequences with V and J called. Part of the clones is missing from these tables; in studies checked, under half for an unresolved V gene and the rest for unknown reasons. V and J calls and clone size follow that table, whereas D and trimming were derived from the DNA. The sample table contains about 370,000 clones; only one count was recorded for more than 85% of them. In total, the top ten clones hold 3.5% of the sample.

In the case of this clone: The antigen it binds to is not known. No qualities accompany the bases; no much larger clone lies one base away.

The cysteine opens and the phenylalanine closes a CDR3 of 14 amino acids. Of the read, only the CDR3 DNA is kept; its 42 bases are in frame from base 1. From V the trimming removes 3 bases and from J it removes 10 bases, while the gene matches leave 6 bases of the junction unaccounted for. CDR1 is given as MGHDK and CDR2 as SYGVNS, both from the germline V gene. The research as a whole found: Substantial breadth of spike-specific CD8+ and CD4+ T cell responses was reported after vaccination. Higher spike-specific TCR breadth was observed in Ad26.COV2.S recipients than in placebo recipients (P = 0.0014). It was noted by the authors that total T cell responses may have been underestimated by the TCR breadth and depth analyses. Non-spike TCR breadth was comparable between vaccine and placebo recipients, consistent with the vaccine containing only spike. Comparing responses between vaccine doses or regimens was not something the study was powered to do.

The source of this sequence is a person between 18 and 60 years old who received the Ad26.COV2.S COVID-19 vaccine or a placebo. The rearranged segments are TRBV25-1 and TRBJ1-4; TRBD1 matches 9 bases in the middle. Here the sequenced sample was peripheral blood, taken in a trial of Ad26.COV2.S vaccine versus placebo. DNA sequence: TGTGCCAGCAGTGACGGGACAGGGTTTCGAAAACTGTTTTTT. This yields the protein CASSDGTGFRKLFF.